This TCR beta chain stems from a study of blood T cell repertoires in COVID-19. At the level of the study: Whether acute or convalescent, the COVID-19 samples came from the United States, Italy and Spain.

Germline values: CDR1 SGHDT, CDR2 YYEEEE. V lost 4 bases and J lost 0, with 10 bases in between. This CDR3 contains 15 residues. Only in-frame clones appear in the TCRdb table, and some are missing; sequencing was by immunoSEQ multiplex PCR. The table records a few hundred thousand clones, around 90% of them present only once. The rearrangement links TRBV5-6 to TRBJ1-4; no clear D. The clonotype was recovered from a man between 45 and 60 years old with active or convalescent COVID-19. Input material: peripheral blood. CDR3 protein: CASSTHSATNEKLFF. In DNA form, the CDR3 reads TGTGCCAGCAGCACCCACAGTGCAACTAATGAAAAACTGTTTTTT.